This T cell receptor beta chain originates from a study of identical twins. Each CDR3 protein gets one entry after TCRdb re-called the 5' RACE reads with MiXCR. In the table there are hundreds of thousands of distinct CDR3 sequences, roughly 6.6% of which are singletons. These data are also associated with another study on yellow fever vaccine responses in identical twins.

The origin of this receptor is a woman younger than 35 in good health. Sample: PBMCs.

DNA of the CDR3: TGCGCCAGCAGCCCCCCTGGCGGGGCCTACGAGCAGTACTTC. Its protein product is CASSPPGGAYEQYF. This chain connects TRBV5-1 to TRBJ2-7; TRBD2 is a possible D gene (6 bases). From germline, CDR1 is SGHRS and CDR2 YFSETQ. Trimming pared 4 bases from V and 2 bases from J, leaving 13 bases between. There are 14 residues in the CDR3.